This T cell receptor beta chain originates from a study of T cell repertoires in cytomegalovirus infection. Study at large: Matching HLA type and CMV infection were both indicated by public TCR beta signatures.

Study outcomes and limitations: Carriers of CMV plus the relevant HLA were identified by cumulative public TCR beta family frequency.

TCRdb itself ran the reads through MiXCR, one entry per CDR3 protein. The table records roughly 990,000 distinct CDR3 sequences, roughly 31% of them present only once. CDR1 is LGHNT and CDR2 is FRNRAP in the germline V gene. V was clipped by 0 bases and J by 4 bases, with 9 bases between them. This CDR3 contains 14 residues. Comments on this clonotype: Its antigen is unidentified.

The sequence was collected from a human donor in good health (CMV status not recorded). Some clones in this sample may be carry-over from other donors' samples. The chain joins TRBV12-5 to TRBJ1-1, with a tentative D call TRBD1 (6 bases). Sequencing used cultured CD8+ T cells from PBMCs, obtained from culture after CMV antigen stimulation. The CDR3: CASGLVGASTEAFF. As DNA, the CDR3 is TGTGCTAGTGGTTTGGTGGGGGCGAGCACTGAAGCTTTCTTT.